The T cell receptor beta chain under discussion was sequenced for a study of blood T cell repertoires in COVID-19. Study in general: The United States, Italy and Spain supplied acute and convalescent COVID-19 samples. T cells, B-cell-depleted T cells, or PBMCs provided the cDNA or gDNA that served as material.

In the source study's methods: Amplifying reference gene primers gave estimates of nucleated cell counts. The data were produced by immunoSEQ multiplex PCR, yet TCRdb's version contains in-frame clones alone and is incomplete. V and J calls and clone size follow that table, whereas D and trimming were derived from the DNA. This sample has over 300,000 clones, with 75% to 85% found just once. Germline V gene sequence: CDR1 SGHDN, CDR2 FVKESK. The V and J ends lost 0 bases and 8 bases, in that order; junction bases with no gene match: 14. The CDR3 runs to 18 residues. The sequence was obtained from a human donor in a cohort sampled during active COVID-19. This chain connects TRBV14 to TRBJ1-3, with 9 bases aligning to TRBD1. The sequenced sample consisted of peripheral blood. The chain's CDR3 is CASSQDLGQGIYRDTIYF. CDR3 nucleotide sequence: TGTGCCAGCAGCCAAGATCTGGGACAGGGCATCTATCGGGACACCATATATTTT.